A selection of T cell receptor beta chains follows, all from one sample in a study of OX40 agonist ivuxolimab in advanced cancers. Clones were sequenced by immunoSEQ multiplex PCR, and TCRdb holds only the in-frame ones, with some missing. The sample has roughly 50,000 clones; roughly 90% are singletons. The sequenced sample was CD4+ or CD8+ T cells sorted from blood, obtained in a trial of the OX40 agonist ivuxolimab. All receptors derive from an adult with an advanced solid tumor such as melanoma, head and neck, liver or kidney cancer. Each CDR3 is given with its conserved first and last residue.

>TRBV5-6|TRBJ2-7
CASSWGTGFDEQYF
>TRBV5-1|TRBJ2-1
CASSLEQGDTPYNEQFF
>TRBV7-9|TRBJ2-7
CASTTERGSYEQYF
>TRBV28|TRBJ2-7
CASSPWGQTGNYEQYF
>TRBV28|TRBJ1-5
CASSFGNQPQHF
>TRBV29-1|TRBJ1-1
CSADRGMNTEAFF
>TRBV2|TRBJ1-2
CASTSQDHGYTF
>TRBV14|TRBJ1-1
CASSPQGWDTEAFF
>TRBV9|TRBJ2-3
CASSESSFSTDTQYF
>TRBV5-6|TRBJ2-1
CASTEAGGSYNEQFF
>TRBV27|TRBJ2-5
CASRLSQLLAAEETQYF
>TRBV19|TRBJ2-1
CASSIFGYPHNEQFF
>TRBV10-3|TRBJ2-3
CATRQEVDTQYF
>TRBV21-1|TRBJ2-7
CASSKVWGGGCYEQYF
>TRBV28|TRBJ1-1
CASSLYGRTEAFF
>TRBV28|TRBJ1-3
CASIESSGNTIYF
>TRBV6-5|TRBJ2-1
CASSPGPYNEQFF
>TRBV19|TRBJ1-5
CASSIRDNRVDQPQHF
>TRBV4-1|TRBJ1-2
CASSQDSGDIANYGYTF
>TRBV7-9|TRBJ1-5
CASSLGYQPQHF
>TRBV19|NA
CASSSTHGYEQYF
>TRBV4-1|TRBJ2-3
CASSTSIGTDTQYF
>TRBV5-8|TRBJ1-5
CASSIAGGVRNQPQHF
>TRBV7-6|TRBJ2-3
CASSLLAGGPGTDTQYF
>TRBV30|TRBJ1-1
CAWQSLGNTEAFF
>TRBV5-6|TRBJ2-7
CASSLVEFVSSYEQYF
>TRBV7-6|TRBJ2-5
CASSPLETQYF
>TRBV6-1|TRBJ1-5
CARTQGQGNQPQHF
>TRBV11-3|TRBJ2-7
CASSYRVYEQYF
>TRBV28|TRBJ1-2
CASNPPQARYGGYTF
>TRBV4-1|TRBJ2-5
CASSQPWGETQYF
>TRBV14|TRBJ2-7
CASSLTGAHEQYF
>TRBV7-9|TRBJ2-3
CASSLGWGSTDTQYF
>TRBV27|TRBJ2-7
CASSLSGYEQYF